The subject of this entry is one T cell receptor (beta chain). V dropped 0 bases and J dropped 6 bases, with 15 bases sitting between them. CDR1 is SGHNT and CDR2 is YYREEE in the germline V gene (reference sequence). This CDR3 comprises 15 residues. The sample is drawn from a study of blood T cell repertoires in COVID-19. About the study: The study drew acute and convalescent COVID-19 samples from the United States, Italy and Spain.

Produced via immunoSEQ multiplex PCR; TCRdb's table is partial and in-frame only. The sample has more than 150,000 clones, about 86% seen once. The chain links TRBV5-4 to TRBJ1-2, with TRBD1 as a possible D gene (5 bases). This receptor was identified in a man aged 18-30 years with acute or convalescent COVID-19. The material sequenced was peripheral blood. The DNA of the CDR3 is TGTGCCAGCAGCTTGGTGCGGGACGTTGGGGATGGCTACACCTTC. Translating it yields CASSLVRDVGDGYTF.